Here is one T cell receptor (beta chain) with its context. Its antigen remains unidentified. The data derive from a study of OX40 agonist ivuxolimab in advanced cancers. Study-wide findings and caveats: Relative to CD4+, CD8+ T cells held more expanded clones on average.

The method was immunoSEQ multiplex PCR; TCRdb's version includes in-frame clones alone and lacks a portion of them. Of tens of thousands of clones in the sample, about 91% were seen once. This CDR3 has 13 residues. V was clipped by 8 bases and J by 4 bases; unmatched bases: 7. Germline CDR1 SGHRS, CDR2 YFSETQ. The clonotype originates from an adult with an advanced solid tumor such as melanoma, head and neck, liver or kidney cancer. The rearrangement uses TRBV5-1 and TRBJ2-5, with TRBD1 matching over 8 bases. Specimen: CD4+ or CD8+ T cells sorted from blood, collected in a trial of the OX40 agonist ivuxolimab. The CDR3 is CASTRGLSETQYF. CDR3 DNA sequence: TGCGCCAGTACCAGGGGGCTCTCAGAGACCCAGTACTTC.